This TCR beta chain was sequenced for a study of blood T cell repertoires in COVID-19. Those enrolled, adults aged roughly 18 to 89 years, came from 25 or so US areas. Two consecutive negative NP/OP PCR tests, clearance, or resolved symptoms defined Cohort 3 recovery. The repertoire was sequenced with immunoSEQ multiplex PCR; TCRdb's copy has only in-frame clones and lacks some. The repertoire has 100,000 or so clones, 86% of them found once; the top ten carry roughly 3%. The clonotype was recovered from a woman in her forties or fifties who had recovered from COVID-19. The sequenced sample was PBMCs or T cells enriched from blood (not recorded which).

The DNA for the CDR3 is TGTGCCAGCGTTGGTCAGGGGGCCACTGAAGCTTTCTTT. Its protein is CASVGQGATEAFF. J is TRBJ1-1 and V is TRBV3-1 (or the pseudogene TRBV3-2), with 8 positions matching TRBD1. The CDR3 spans 13 residues. The ends lost 8 bases at V and 4 bases at J; junction bases unmatched: 6. From germline, CDR1 is LGHDT and CDR2 YNNKEL (reference sequence).